The source of this T cell receptor (beta chain) is a study of T cell responses to AZD1222 COVID-19 vaccine (dated by TCRdb to the early 2020s). As for the study more broadly: A total of 240 or so trial participants underwent TCR sequencing, of whom under 220 had received two doses of AZD1222 and roughly 26 had received two doses of the MenACWY control vaccine. Trial participants were enrolled by age into 18-55, 56-69 and 70-plus year subgroups, with roughly 160, 29 and 62 TCR-sequenced participants respectively.

In the case of this clone: The clone's antigen remains unknown. Base quality data are lacking; no much larger clone is found one base away.

The time point label for this specimen denotes: about 28 days (+/-7) after the second vaccine dose. AZD1222 recipients with second doses at about 4 weeks or about 12 weeks were pooled, because spike-specific TCR depth and breadth did not differ between schedules. Vaccinee samples came from UK trials COV001 and COV002, including a single-blind randomized controlled phase 2/3 trial of AZD1222 (ChAdOx1 nCoV-19) in healthy adults. For TCRbeta chain sequencing, PBMC samples were collected from trial participants at day 0 and at day 28 after the second dose. The CDR3 regions of human TCRbeta chains were analyzed by immunosequencing. The authors' analysis ran thus. Repertoire TCRs were checked for matches against a reference library of SARS-CoV-2-specific TCRs that had been generated using the MIRA antigen-specificity platform. Breadth was defined as the fraction of unique TCRs that were SARS-CoV-2-associated, and depth was defined as the fraction of total T cells that were SARS-CoV-2-associated. Using the MIRA data, every spike-specific TCR was mapped to the spike region that the TCR reacted to and assigned to either a CD4 or a CD8 class. Log10-transformed breadth and depth values were compared by one-way ANOVA with Sidak's multiple comparisons tests. TCRdb carries this immuneACCESS record with in-frame sequences only. Its versions omit some clonotypes, under half of them owing to an unresolved V gene in the studies checked, with the rest unexplained. The V and J calls and clone size were taken over from that table, and D and trimming were inferred from the DNA. Within this sample are fewer than 200,000 clones, with 90% to 95% of them counted one time only. 1.5% to 2% of the sample comes from the top ten.

What the authors observed across the whole study: Because no samples from the day 14 peak response were available, repertoires could be characterized only after the peak T cell response. Conclusions about previously exposed vaccinees are limited because only six or seven AZD1222 recipients were SARS-CoV-2 seropositive at baseline. The 56-69-year group was small, and its depth increase did not reach significance, likely because of low power. After two AZD1222 doses, spike-specific TCR breadth and depth were significantly higher than at day 0 and than in MenACWY recipients. Participants were mostly white British and included more females than males, and it was suggested by the authors that clonal diversity may have been underestimated. Reportedly, close to half of the unique spike-specific TCRs recognized epitopes lying outside the regions that are mutated in the B.1.351 and B.1.1.7 variants. The whole spike protein was spanned by vaccine-associated CD4 TCRs, and dominant responses were seen in regions 160-218 and 743-854.

The TCR comes from an adult who received the AZD1222 COVID-19 vaccine. The sample consisted of peripheral blood, taken 28 days after the second AZD1222 dose.

The CDR3 region has the sequence CASSSSGGLAGVEQFF. The bases read TGTGCCAGCAGCTCCTCTGGGGGACTAGCGGGGGTTGAGCAGTTCTTC. The chain is assembled from TRBV9 and TRBJ2-1, and 14 bases in between align with TRBD2. Taken from cysteine to phenylalanine, the CDR3 has 16 residues. The read is trimmed to its CDR3 DNA, 48 bases read in frame from base 1. CDR1 and CDR2 are drawn from the germline V gene: SGDLS, YYNGEE. The germline V end is reduced by 4 bases and the J end by 9 bases; junction bases left unmatched: 9.